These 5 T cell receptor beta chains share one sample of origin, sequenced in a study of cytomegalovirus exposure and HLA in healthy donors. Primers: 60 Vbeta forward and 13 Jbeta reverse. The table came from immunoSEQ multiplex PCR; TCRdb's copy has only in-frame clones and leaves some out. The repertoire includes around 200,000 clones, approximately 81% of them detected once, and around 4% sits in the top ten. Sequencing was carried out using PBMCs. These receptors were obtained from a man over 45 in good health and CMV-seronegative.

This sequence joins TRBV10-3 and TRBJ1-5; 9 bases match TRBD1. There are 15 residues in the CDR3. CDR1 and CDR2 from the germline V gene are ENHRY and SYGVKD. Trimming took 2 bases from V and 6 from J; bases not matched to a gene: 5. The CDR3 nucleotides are TGTGCCATCAGTGAGACAGGGGGCCGGAGTCAGCCCCAGCATTTT. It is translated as CAISETGGRSQPQHF.

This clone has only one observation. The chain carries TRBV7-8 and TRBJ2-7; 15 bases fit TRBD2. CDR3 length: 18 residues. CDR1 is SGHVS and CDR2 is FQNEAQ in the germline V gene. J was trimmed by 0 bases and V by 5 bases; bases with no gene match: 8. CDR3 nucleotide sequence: TGTGCCAGCAGCCCGGGACTAGCGGGGGGATACAGCTCCTACGAGCAGTACTTC. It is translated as CASSPGLAGGYSSYEQYF. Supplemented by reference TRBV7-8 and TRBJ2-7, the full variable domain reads GAGVSQSPRYKVAKRGQDVALRCDPISGHVSLFWYQQALGQGPEFLTYFQNEAQLDKSGLPSDRFFAERPEGSVSTLKIQRTQQEDSAVYLCASSPGLAGGYSSYEQYFGPGTRLTVT.

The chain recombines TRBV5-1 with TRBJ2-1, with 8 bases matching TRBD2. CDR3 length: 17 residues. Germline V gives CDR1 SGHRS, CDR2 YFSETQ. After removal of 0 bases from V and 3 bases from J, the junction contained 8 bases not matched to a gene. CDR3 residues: CASSLAGKAGVYNEQFF. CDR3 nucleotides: TGCGCCAGCAGCTTGGCCGGAAAAGCGGGGGTCTACAATGAGCAGTTCTTC.

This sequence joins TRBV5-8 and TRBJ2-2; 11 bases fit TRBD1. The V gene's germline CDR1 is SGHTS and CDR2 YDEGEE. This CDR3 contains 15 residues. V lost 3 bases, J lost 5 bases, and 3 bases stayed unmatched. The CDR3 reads CASSSDRGHTGELFF. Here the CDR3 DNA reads TGTGCCAGCAGCTCGGACAGGGGGCATACCGGGGAGCTGTTTTTT.

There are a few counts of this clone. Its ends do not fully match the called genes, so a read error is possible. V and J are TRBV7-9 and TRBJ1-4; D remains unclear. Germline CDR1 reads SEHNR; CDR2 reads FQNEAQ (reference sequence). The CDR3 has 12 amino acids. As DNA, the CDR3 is TGTTCCAGCAGCTTAATCGGTGAAAAACTGTTTTTT. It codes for CSSSLIGEKLFF. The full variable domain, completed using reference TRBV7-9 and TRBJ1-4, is DTGVSQNPRHKITKRGQNVTFRCDPISEHNRLYWYRQTLGQGPEFLTYFQNEAQLEKSRLLSDRFSAERPKGSFSTLEIQRTEQGDSAMYLCSSSLIGEKLFFGSGTQLSVL.